This entry lists 30 T cell receptor beta chains sequenced from one sample in a study of Tregs in tolerant kidney transplant recipients. The assay was immunoSEQ multiplex PCR, and TCRdb's table has in-frame clones only and misses some. The sample records about 77,000 clones, nearly 98% being singletons. This specimen consisted of CD4+ T cells from blood, obtained before the transplant. The receptors stem from a human donor who received a combined kidney and bone marrow transplant.

The chain joins TRBV2 to TRBJ2-2, with 9 bases that match TRBD1. This CDR3 contains 17 residues. J gave up 5 bases and V 1 base, and 8 bases lay outside the gene matches. CDR1 is SNHLY and CDR2 is FYNNEI in the germline V gene. As DNA, the CDR3 is TGTGCCAGCAGTGAAGTGTTGACAGGGGGTTGGACCGGGGAGCTGTTTTTT. The encoded protein is CASSEVLTGGWTGELFF.

The chain has TRBV7-2 and TRBJ1-4, with 7 bases identical to TRBD1. Trimming removed 1 base from V and 7 bases from J; junction bases left unmatched: 3. This CDR3 is built from 14 residues. Germline V gene lookup returns CDR1 SGHTA and CDR2 FQGNSA. The CDR3 nucleotides read TGTGCCAGCAGCTTAGGACAGGGAGGTGAAAAACTGTTTTTT. This translates into CASSLGQGGEKLFF.

The CDR3 is CASNWGRHQPQHF. CDR3 DNA: TGTGCCAGCAATTGGGGCAGGCATCAGCCCCAGCATTTT. The chain couples TRBV28 to TRBJ1-5, with a tentative D call TRBD1 (5 bases). The V gene lost 7 bases and the J gene lost 5 bases, with 12 bases spanning the gap. The length of the CDR3 is 13 residues. From germline, CDR1 is MDHEN and CDR2 SYDVKM. Together with reference TRBV28 and TRBJ1-5, the CDR3 gives the full variable domain: DVKVTQSSRYLVKRTGEKVFLECVQDMDHENMFWYRQDPGLGLRLIYFSYDVKMKEKGDIPEGYSVSREKKERFSLILESASTNQTSMYLCASNWGRHQPQHFGDGTRLSIL.

The chain uses TRBV7-2 and TRBJ2-7; TRBD2 matches 10 bases. The germline gives CDR1 SGHTA, CDR2 FQGNSA. Unmatched junction bases numbered 16, after V lost 1 base and J lost 4 bases. There are 19 residues in the CDR3. CDR3 in amino acids: CASSLERRAGGREDYEQYF. CDR3 DNA: TGTGCCAGCAGCTTAGAGCGCAGAGCGGGGGGGCGGGAGGATTACGAGCAGTACTTC.

V usage is TRBV12-5 and J usage is TRBJ2-7; 10 bases agree with TRBD2. The CDR3 is 15 amino acids. Germline V gene data show CDR1 as LGHNT and CDR2 as FRNRAP. V shed 1 base, J shed 3 bases, and the junction held 3 bases outside the gene matches. CDR3 DNA sequence: TGTGCTAGTGGTTTGGCTAGCGGGAGTCACTACGAGCAGTACTTC. This translates into CASGLASGSHYEQYF.

The rearrangement uses TRBV7-3 and TRBJ1-2, with unresolved D. Trimming cost V 0 bases and J 3 bases, with 5 bases left between them. The CDR3 runs to 13 residues. Germline V CDR1 and CDR2: SGHTA, FQGTGA. CDR3 sequence reads: CASSLTSDYGYTF. Written as DNA, the CDR3 is TGTGCCAGCAGCTTAACGTCGGACTATGGCTACACCTTC.

The gene calls are TRBV5-1 and TRBJ1-2; TRBD1 agrees at 7 bases. J was trimmed by 1 base and V by 4 bases; bases with no gene match: 13. Germline V lookup: CDR1 SGHRS, CDR2 YFSETQ. The CDR3 contains 17 residues. The CDR3 coding sequence is TGCGCCAGCAGCCCCCGGGACAGAAATGAATTTAACTATGGCTACACCTTC. It is translated as CASSPRDRNEFNYGYTF.

The rearrangement joins TRBV7-2 to TRBJ1-2, with a weak D call TRBD1 (6 bases). The CDR3 sequence is 14 residues long. Trimming shortened V by 1 base and J by 3 bases, and 9 bases separated the two germline ends. Germline-derived CDR1 and CDR2 are SGHTA and FQGNSA. The CDR3 region is CASSLGGGHYGYTF. The CDR3 DNA follows: TGTGCCAGCAGCTTAGGGGGGGGGCACTATGGCTACACCTTC.

The CDR3 DNA follows: TGTGCCAGCAGCGTCACAGGGGGCTTGGGCAATGAGCAGTTCTTC. Translated, it gives CASSVTGGLGNEQFF. The J gene is TRBJ2-1, the V gene TRBV9; 9 nucleotides line up with TRBD1. With 2 bases clipped from V and 6 bases from J, the junction kept 6 bases outside the gene matches. CDR1 is SGDLS, CDR2 YYNGEE, per germline. CDR3 length equals 15 residues. Combining the CDR3 with reference TRBV9 and TRBJ2-1 gives the whole variable domain DSGVTQTPKHLITATGQRVTLRCSPRSGDLSVYWYQQSLDQGLQFLIQYYNGEERAKGNILERFSAQQFPDLHSELNLSSLELGDSALYFCASSVTGGLGNEQFFGPGTRLTVL.

DNA of the CDR3: TGTGCCAGCAGCCCCGGGACAGGGGTGCACGAGCAGTACTTC. Its protein is CASSPGTGVHEQYF. V and J are TRBV5-4 and TRBJ2-7; 10 bases map to TRBD1. The CDR3 runs to 14 residues. From germline, CDR1 is SGHNT and CDR2 YYREEE (reference sequence). J gave up 5 bases and V 4 bases, and 6 bases lay outside the gene matches.

V gene TRBV19 combines with J gene TRBJ2-5; D unresolved. V was cut by 4 bases and J by 2 bases, with 11 bases left in between. The CDR3 is 14 residues long. The germline gives CDR1 LNHDA, CDR2 SQIVND (reference sequence). CDR3 protein: CASSTETRQETQYF. CDR3 DNA sequence: TGTGCCAGTAGTACTGAGACGAGGCAAGAGACCCAGTACTTC.

The chain couples TRBV20-1 to TRBJ2-7; D gene ambiguous. This CDR3 comprises 11 residues. Looked up from germline, CDR1 is DFQATT and CDR2 is SNEGSKA (reference sequence). V dropped 0 bases and J dropped 2 bases, with 2 bases sitting between them. CDR3 sequence reads: CSARDTYEQYF. The CDR3 DNA reads as TGCAGTGCTAGAGACACCTACGAGCAGTACTTC.

The gene calls are TRBV4-1 and TRBJ2-7; D may be TRBD1 (5 bases). Trimming left V 4 bases short and J 0 bases short, with 13 bases between. The germline gives CDR1 MGHRA, CDR2 YSYEKL. This CDR3 contains 15 residues. CDR3: CASSRQSHFSYEQYF. The DNA for the CDR3 is TGCGCCAGCAGCCGACAGTCCCACTTCTCCTACGAGCAGTACTTC.

CDR3 in DNA: TGCGCCAGCAGCTTGGGGGTTCCGGGACAGGGGATAGGCTACACCTTC. Amino acids: CASSLGVPGQGIGYTF. This rearrangement joins TRBV5-1 to TRBJ1-2; 10 positions match TRBD1. CDR1 and CDR2 from the germline V gene are SGHRS and YFSETQ. The CDR3 is 16 amino acids. Trimming removed 0 bases from V and 8 bases from J; junction bases left unmatched: 10.

The chain recombines TRBV18 with TRBJ1-1; D is ambiguous. The CDR3 runs 11 residues. V gave up 3 bases and J gave up 6 bases, with 5 bases separating them. Germline CDR1 and CDR2: KGHSH and LQKENI. DNA for the CDR3: TGTGCCAGCTCACCCAGGTCTGAAGCTTTCTTT. Translating gives CASSPRSEAFF.

The chain links TRBV4-2 to TRBJ2-3, with D possibly matching TRBD1 (6 bases). V dropped 1 base and J dropped 2 bases, with 10 bases sitting between them. The CDR3 covers 15 residues. Germline CDR1 reads LGHNA; CDR2 reads YNFKEQ. CDR3 DNA sequence: TGTGCCAGCAGCCAAGCAGGGGTCAACACAGATACGCAGTATTTT. Translation: CASSQAGVNTDTQYF.

The rearrangement links TRBV19 to TRBJ2-5; 8 nucleotides line up with TRBD2. Trimming took 4 bases from V and 2 from J; bases not matched to a gene: 6. Looked up from germline, CDR1 is LNHDA and CDR2 is SQIVND (reference sequence). The CDR3 is 15 amino acids. CDR3 DNA: TGTGCCAGTAGTAGGAATAGCGGGGTTCAAGAGACCCAGTACTTC. Encoded protein: CASSRNSGVQETQYF.

This clone has only one observation. The J gene is TRBJ1-1, the V gene TRBV27, with D possibly matching TRBD1 (6 bases). The CDR3 runs to 13 residues. V was shortened by 4 bases and J by 4 bases, with 10 bases between the two germline ends. Germline V CDR1 and CDR2: MNHEY, SMNVEV (reference sequence). The CDR3 sequence: CASSYRDGTEAFF. CDR3 sequence (DNA): TGTGCCAGCAGTTACAGGGATGGCACTGAAGCTTTCTTT.

V is TRBV6-1 and J is TRBJ2-2; maybe TRBD1 (7 bases). The CDR3 contains 13 residues. Germline values: CDR1 MNHNS, CDR2 SASEGT. The CDR3 here is CAEGAYIGGELFF. DNA for the CDR3: TGTGCGGAGGGGGCCTATATCGGCGGGGAGCTGTTTTTT.

The chain carries TRBV18 and TRBJ2-3, with 8 bases identical to TRBD1. V lost 2 bases and J lost 2; bases outside the gene matches: 3. The CDR3 has 15 residues. In germline, CDR1 is KGHSH, CDR2 LQKENI. The chain's CDR3 is CASSPRGQATDTQYF. CDR3 DNA sequence: TGTGCCAGCTCACCAAGGGGACAGGCCACAGATACGCAGTATTTT.

This clone was found a few times. The genes are TRBV7-9 and TRBJ1-2, with 7 bases that match TRBD1. Trimming removed 7 bases from V and 2 bases from J; junction bases left unmatched: 7. The CDR3 runs 14 residues. The germline gives CDR1 SEHNR, CDR2 FQNEAQ (reference sequence). CDR3 protein: CASTKDRANYGYTF. For the CDR3, the DNA is TGTGCCAGCACCAAAGACAGGGCCAACTATGGCTACACCTTC.

The chain has TRBV6-5 and TRBJ2-6; D not certain. In germline, CDR1 is MNHEY, CDR2 SVGAGI. Between the trimmed V and J ends, which lost 9 bases and 3 bases, there was a span of 9 bases. This CDR3 is built from 13 residues. CDR3 nucleotide sequence: TGTGCCAGTAGCCTGGGTGGGGCCAACGTCCTGACTTTC. Translation gives CASSLGGANVLTF.

The chain combines TRBV5-1 with TRBJ2-5, with a possible D match to TRBD2 (7 bases). Germline CDR1 reads SGHRS; CDR2 reads YFSETQ. The CDR3 runs 16 residues. The V gene lost 0 bases and the J gene lost 5 bases, with 17 bases spanning the gap. Here the CDR3 DNA reads TGCGCCAGCAGCTTGGAGGGGGGGCCCCATGGCGAGACCCAGTACTTC. Translated: CASSLEGGPHGETQYF.

Comments on this clone: The junction does not match germline at one end; this may be a read error. V and J are TRBV5-4 and TRBJ1-1; D is ambiguous. The CDR3 has 11 amino acids. The germline CDR1 and CDR2 sequences are SGHNT and YYREEE (reference sequence). CDR3 in DNA: TGTGCCAGCAGATTGGACGGTGAAGCTTTCTTT. Its protein is CASRLDGEAFF.

This chain links TRBV6-1 with TRBJ1-1; D gene unclear. In germline, CDR1 is MNHNS, CDR2 SASEGT. The CDR3 runs 13 residues. V shed 6 bases and J shed 0 bases, with 8 bases lying between them. The chain's CDR3 is CASRRNLNTEAFF. The CDR3, as DNA: TGTGCCAGCAGGCGGAACCTGAACACTGAAGCTTTCTTT.

The rearrangement joins TRBV23-1 to TRBJ2-1; D might be TRBD1 (6 bases). TRBV23-1 is treated as an ORF (open reading frame) with a function not yet certain. The CDR3 extends over 15 amino acids. V lost 4 bases and J 8 bases, leaving 18 bases between the germline ends. CDR3 sequence reads: CASSPLQGGRDEQFF. DNA of the CDR3: TGCGCCAGCAGTCCCCTTCAAGGGGGAAGGGATGAGCAGTTCTTC.

This chain joins TRBV20-1 and TRBJ1-2; 7 bases are a match to TRBD1. The CDR3 length is 10 residues. Germline loops: CDR1 DFQATT, CDR2 SNEGSKA (reference sequence). Trimming cost V 7 bases and J 6 bases; bases outside gene matches: 2. CDR3 region: CSGQGNGYTF. The CDR3 bases are TGCAGTGGACAGGGTAATGGCTACACCTTC.

The chain uses TRBV6-6 and TRBJ1-1; no reliable D call. Trimming took off 0 bases at V and 5 bases at J, with 13 bases between the two ends. From germline, CDR1 is MNHNY and CDR2 SVGAGI (reference sequence). The CDR3 has 15 residues. CDR3 residues: CASSYSVRANTEAFF. CDR3 bases: TGTGCCAGCAGTTACTCGGTTAGAGCAAATACTGAAGCTTTCTTT.

Notes on this clone: The junction shows a germline mismatch at one end, possibly a read error. The chain has TRBV19 and TRBJ1-5, with 10 bases matching TRBD1. The CDR3 consists of 23 residues. Looked up from germline, CDR1 is LNHDA and CDR2 is SQIVND (reference sequence). This CDR3 reads CACSTKIPRAGTGVQHSNQPQHF. The CDR3 DNA follows: TGTGCCTGTAGTACGAAGATACCGCGCGCCGGGACAGGGGTTCAACATAGCAATCAGCCCCAGCATTTT.

The sample holds one count of this clone. This chain joins TRBV15 and TRBJ2-1; D might be TRBD2 (7 bases). V shed 5 bases and J shed 4 bases, with 21 bases lying between them. Germline values: CDR1 LNHNV, CDR2 YYDKDF (reference sequence). The CDR3 extends over 17 amino acids. The CDR3 nucleotides read TGTGCCACCAGCCCAAAGGGGGGGACTGGGGTGTACAATGAGCAGTTCTTC. As protein: CATSPKGGTGVYNEQFF.